This TCR beta chain was recorded in a study of neoadjuvant nivolumab and ipilimumab in lung cancer. Assay used: immunoSEQ multiplex PCR; TCRdb lists only in-frame clones, some missing. The table lists 25,000 to 35,000 clones, approximately 83% of them singletons. A few counts support this clone. V lost 4 bases to trimming and J lost 3 bases; unmatched junction nucleotides: 4. CDR3 length: 17 residues. Germline CDR1 MRHNA, CDR2 SNTAGT. The sequence was collected from an adult with non-small cell lung cancer. The chain couples TRBV6-4 to TRBJ2-2, with 14 nucleotides matching TRBD2. The specimen was tumor tissue, collected after neoadjuvant nivolumab, alone or with ipilimumab, at or shortly before surgery. The CDR3 sequence: CASSARLAGGHTGELFF. The CDR3 coding sequence is TGTGCCAGCAGTGCCCGACTAGCGGGGGGGCACACCGGGGAGCTGTTTTTT.